This TCR beta chain was observed in a study of response to subunit inactivated influenza vaccine. Study results and limitations: A suggestion made by the authors is that each seasonal influenza vaccination recruits few new T cells.

In this sample, this clonotype turned up many times. Its specificity is unknown. V was clipped by 4 bases and J by 5 bases; unmatched bases: 3. Germline CDR1 reads MNHNS; CDR2 reads SASEGT. This CDR3 spans 15 amino acids. TCRdb re-analysed the RT-PCR reads in MiXCR, keeping a single row per CDR3 protein. The table includes about 520,000 distinct CDR3 sequences, around 7.9% detected once. The sample was PBMCs from blood, taken 23 months after vaccination. The origin of this receptor is a man in his fifties or sixties who received an inactivated influenza vaccine. This rearrangement joins TRBV6-1 to TRBJ2-2; 11 bases match TRBD1. The CDR3 here is CASSADRGRTGELFF. CDR3 DNA sequence: TGTGCCAGCAGTGCGGACAGGGGGCGTACCGGGGAGCTGTTTTTT.